The rows below give T cell receptor beta chains drawn from one sample of a study of tumor and adjacent non-tumor tissue in lung cancer. TCRdb reprocessed the multiplex PCR reads via MiXCR and lists one record per CDR3 protein. This sample has 84,000 or so distinct CDR3 sequences, with approximately 57% found just once. Sequencing was done on a sample of lung tumor tissue. The receptors stem from an older man with non-small cell lung cancer. The CDR3 runs from the conserved cysteine through the conserved F or W. Fields, in order: V gene, J gene, D gene, clone size, CDR3 DNA, CDR3 protein. A D gene is named only where the DNA matches it firmly. Clone size is stated in some rows and not others, as once, few, many or a class when expanded.

v_gene: TRBV20-1
j_gene: TRBJ2-1
d_gene: TRBD2
abundance: NA
CDR3nt: TGCAGTGCTTTATCATTAGCGGGAGGGCCCTACAATGAGCAGTTCTTC
CDR3aa: CSALSLAGGPYNEQFF

v_gene: TRBV28
j_gene: TRBJ1-2
d_gene: NA
abundance: NA
CDR3nt: TGTGCCAGCAGTTTACGGGCTTATGGCTACACCTTC
CDR3aa: CASSLRAYGYTF

v_gene: TRBV11-2
j_gene: TRBJ2-1
d_gene: NA
abundance: NA
CDR3nt: TGTGCCAGCAGGTTAGACGGGGGCGGGGGGCAGTTCTTC
CDR3aa: CASRLDGGGGQFF

v_gene: TRBV24-1
j_gene: TRBJ1-4
d_gene: NA
abundance: many
CDR3nt: TGTGCCACAAGTCCCCGGGGGGCTAATGAAAAACTGTTTTTT
CDR3aa: CATSPRGANEKLFF

v_gene: TRBV10-3
j_gene: TRBJ2-4
d_gene: NA
abundance: NA
CDR3nt: TGTGCCATCAGTGGGGAAAGGACGGGGTTTCTGTACTTC
CDR3aa: CAISGERTGFLYF

v_gene: TRBV20-1
j_gene: TRBJ2-1
d_gene: NA
abundance: many
CDR3nt: TGCAGTGCTCTGAGTCTGAGCTCCTACAATGAGCAGTTCTTC
CDR3aa: CSALSLSSYNEQFF

v_gene: TRBV29-1
j_gene: TRBJ2-7
d_gene: NA
abundance: many
CDR3nt: TGCAGCGCCGGGACATTTTCCTACGAGCAGTACTTC
CDR3aa: CSAGTFSYEQYF

v_gene: TRBV12-3/TRBV12-4
j_gene: TRBJ1-5
d_gene: NA
abundance: many
CDR3nt: TGTGCCAGCAGCCCACCTTCGTGGGGTAGAGGCAATCAGCCCCAGCATTTT
CDR3aa: CASSPPSWGRGNQPQHF

v_gene: TRBV20-1
j_gene: TRBJ1-5
d_gene: TRBD1
abundance: many
CDR3nt: TGCAGTGCTTCGGGACAGCATAGCAATCAGCCCCAGCATTTT
CDR3aa: CSASGQHSNQPQHF

v_gene: TRBV10-3
j_gene: TRBJ2-2
d_gene: NA
abundance: once
CDR3nt: TGTGCCATCAGCGGCATCTGGGAGCTGTTTTTT
CDR3aa: CAISGIWELFF

v_gene: TRBV30
j_gene: TRBJ2-7
d_gene: NA
abundance: NA
CDR3nt: TGTGCCTGGAGTGTACTGGTGGAGGGACGGTACGAGCAGTACTTC
CDR3aa: CAWSVLVEGRYEQYF

v_gene: TRBV29-1
j_gene: TRBJ1-1
d_gene: NA
abundance: NA
CDR3nt: TGCAGCGTTGAGGGACACTCAAACTCCGAAGCTTTCTTT
CDR3aa: CSVEGHSNSEAFF

v_gene: TRBV11-2
j_gene: TRBJ2-7
d_gene: NA
abundance: NA
CDR3nt: TGTGCCAGCAGCTTATACTTCCAGTTTGGACGCGAGCAATACTTC
CDR3aa: CASSLYFQFGREQYF

v_gene: TRBV11-2
j_gene: TRBJ2-1
d_gene: NA
abundance: NA
CDR3nt: TGTGCCTGCAGCTTCCAGCGGAGCTCCTACAATGAGCAGTCCTTC
CDR3aa: CACSFQRSSYNEQSF

v_gene: TRBV6-1
j_gene: TRBJ2-3
d_gene: NA
abundance: NA
CDR3nt: TGTGCCGGCAGTCCCCGGGTGAGGGATACGCAGTATTTT
CDR3aa: CAGSPRVRDTQYF

v_gene: TRBV4-2
j_gene: TRBJ2-1
d_gene: NA
abundance: NA
CDR3nt: TGTACCAGCAGCCTAGATCGGGTTAGGGGTGAGCAGTTCTTC
CDR3aa: CTSSLDRVRGEQFF

v_gene: TRBV6-6
j_gene: TRBJ1-4
d_gene: NA
abundance: NA
CDR3nt: TGTGCCAGCGCCAGGGGCGGCAGTGGGGATGAAAAACTGTTTTTT
CDR3aa: CASARGGSGDEKLFF

v_gene: TRBV28
j_gene: TRBJ1-4
d_gene: NA
abundance: NA
CDR3nt: TGTGCCAGCAGTTCCACATCGGGGGTTCCAGAACTGTTTTTT
CDR3aa: CASSSTSGVPELFF

v_gene: TRBV6-1
j_gene: TRBJ2-6
d_gene: NA
abundance: NA
CDR3nt: TGTGCCAGCAGTGCCGAGGACAGCTCTGAGGCCAACGTTCTGAGTTTC
CDR3aa: CASSAEDSSEANVLSF

v_gene: TRBV20-1
j_gene: TRBJ2-1
d_gene: TRBD1
abundance: many
CDR3nt: TGCAGTGCTAGAGATCGGGACAGGGGCTCCTACAATGAGCAGTTCTTC
CDR3aa: CSARDRDRGSYNEQFF

v_gene: TRBV10-3
j_gene: TRBJ2-3
d_gene: NA
abundance: many
CDR3nt: TGTGCCATCAGTCCCGGACTTACCACAGATACGCAGTATTTT
CDR3aa: CAISPGLTTDTQYF

v_gene: TRBV5-1
j_gene: TRBJ2-2
d_gene: NA
abundance: NA
CDR3nt: TGCGCCAGCAGCTTGGATCGGAACACCGGGGAGCCGTTTTTT
CDR3aa: CASSLDRNTGEPFF

v_gene: TRBV30
j_gene: TRBJ2-7
d_gene: NA
abundance: NA
CDR3nt: TGTGCCTGGAGGCGGCAGTCCTGCGAGCAGTACTTC
CDR3aa: CAWRRQSCEQYF

v_gene: TRBV12-3/TRBV12-4
j_gene: TRBJ2-7
d_gene: TRBD2
abundance: many
CDR3nt: TGTGCCAGCAGCTCGCCTATTGCGGGAGATCAGCAGTACTTC
CDR3aa: CASSSPIAGDQQYF

v_gene: TRBV10-3
j_gene: TRBJ2-7
d_gene: TRBD2
abundance: many
CDR3nt: TGTGCCATCAGCTTAGCGGGGCCGACCTACGAGCAGTACTTC
CDR3aa: CAISLAGPTYEQYF

v_gene: TRBV24-1
j_gene: TRBJ2-1
d_gene: TRBD1
abundance: NA
CDR3nt: TGTGCCACCAGTTACACGGACAGGTTCCTATACAATGAGCAGTCCTTC
CDR3aa: CATSYTDRFLYNEQSF

v_gene: TRBV5-1
j_gene: TRBJ2-1
d_gene: TRBD2
abundance: many
CDR3nt: TGCGCCAGCAGCCCCGGGACTAGCGGGACCTACAATGAGCAGTTCTTC
CDR3aa: CASSPGTSGTYNEQFF

v_gene: TRBV27
j_gene: TRBJ2-7
d_gene: NA
abundance: NA
CDR3nt: TGTGCCTGCTCGTACCAGGCGAACGACGAGCAGTACTTC
CDR3aa: CACSYQANDEQYF

v_gene: TRBV20-1
j_gene: TRBJ1-4
d_gene: NA
abundance: NA
CDR3nt: TGCAGTGCTAGAGATTCCGGGAGTGAAAAACTGTTTTTT
CDR3aa: CSARDSGSEKLFF

v_gene: TRBV20-1
j_gene: TRBJ2-2
d_gene: NA
abundance: many
CDR3nt: TGCAGTGCTAGAGTAGGGGGGACGCACACCGGGGAGCTGTTTTTT
CDR3aa: CSARVGGTHTGELFF

v_gene: TRBV5-1
j_gene: TRBJ2-7
d_gene: NA
abundance: NA
CDR3nt: TGCGTCAGCTCAGCGGGGACAGGCTACGAGCAGTACTTC
CDR3aa: CVSSAGTGYEQYF

v_gene: TRBV14
j_gene: TRBJ2-7
d_gene: NA
abundance: many
CDR3nt: TGTGCCAGCAGCCAAGGAGGTCGTCTCGAGCAGTACTTC
CDR3aa: CASSQGGRLEQYF

v_gene: TRBV5-1
j_gene: TRBJ2-7
d_gene: TRBD1
abundance: many
CDR3nt: TGCGCCAGCAGCTGGGGGGACAGGGACTACGAGCAGTACTTC
CDR3aa: CASSWGDRDYEQYF

v_gene: TRBV5-1
j_gene: TRBJ2-7
d_gene: TRBD1
abundance: NA
CDR3nt: TGCGCCAGCATGATCGACAGGGTAGCCTTCTTC
CDR3aa: CASMIDRVAFF

v_gene: TRBV11-2
j_gene: TRBJ1-1
d_gene: NA
abundance: NA
CDR3nt: TGTGCCAGCAACGGACATTGTGGGACAATCTTTAGGGAGACTGAAGCTTTCTTT
CDR3aa: CASNGHCGTIFRETEAFF

v_gene: TRBV9
j_gene: TRBJ2-1
d_gene: TRBD1
abundance: NA
CDR3nt: TGTGCCAGCAGCGAACACGGGACAGGCCGTTTTGGTGAGCAGTTCTTC
CDR3aa: CASSEHGTGRFGEQFF

v_gene: TRBV29-1
j_gene: TRBJ2-1
d_gene: TRBD1
abundance: NA
CDR3nt: TGCCGCTTTACAGGGACAGCTTTCTACAATGAGCATTTCTTC
CDR3aa: CRFTGTAFYNEHFF

v_gene: TRBV6-5
j_gene: TRBJ2-7
d_gene: TRBD1
abundance: many
CDR3nt: TGTGCCAGCAGCTTGACAGGGTTCTACGAGCAGTACTTC
CDR3aa: CASSLTGFYEQYF

v_gene: TRBV5-1
j_gene: TRBJ2-6
d_gene: NA
abundance: NA
CDR3nt: TGCGCCAGCAACCAATTGGGGCCTAGCTCTGGGGGCAACGTCCTGACTTTC
CDR3aa: CASNQLGPSSGGNVLTF

v_gene: TRBV11-1
j_gene: TRBJ1-2
d_gene: NA
abundance: NA
CDR3nt: TGTGCCACCTTGTACAGTCTCTATGGCTACACCTTC
CDR3aa: CATLYSLYGYTF

v_gene: TRBV6-5
j_gene: TRBJ1-5
d_gene: NA
abundance: NA
CDR3nt: TGTGCCAGGAGTTACAACGGATTCAATCTGCCCCAGCATTTT
CDR3aa: CARSYNGFNLPQHF